The next 16 T cell receptor beta chains were all read from a single sample in a study of cytomegalovirus exposure and HLA in healthy donors. Researchers ran the PCR with 60 Vbeta and 13 Jbeta primers. The data were produced by immunoSEQ multiplex PCR, yet TCRdb's version contains in-frame clones alone and is incomplete. In the table there are approximately 150,000 clones, roughly 80% of which are singletons. The sample consisted of PBMCs. The receptors originated from a male donor in good health and CMV-seronegative.

This clone was detected only a few times. The V and J genes are TRBV19 and TRBJ1-5, with 7 positions matching TRBD1. CDR3 length equals 15 residues. Germline CDR1 LNHDA, CDR2 SQIVND (reference sequence). J gave up 2 bases and V 9 bases, and 10 bases lay outside the gene matches. The CDR3 region is CASRDRPIGNQPQHF. The CDR3 coding sequence is TGTGCCAGCCGGGACAGACCGATTGGCAATCAGCCCCAGCATTTT. Supplemented by reference TRBV19 and TRBJ1-5, the full variable domain reads DGGITQSPKYLFRKEGQNVTLSCEQNLNHDAMYWYRQDPGQGLRLIYYSQIVNDFQKGDIAEGYSVSREKKESFPLTVTSAQKNPTAFYLCASRDRPIGNQPQHFGDGTRLSIL.

The V gene is TRBV19, the J gene TRBJ2-3; 11 positions agree with TRBD1. Germline V gene data show CDR1 as LNHDA and CDR2 as SQIVND (reference sequence). Germline trimming cut 5 bases from V and 3 bases from J; bases unmatched to any gene: 10. The CDR3 consists of 17 residues. The CDR3 DNA is TGTGCCAGTAGTCGGGAGGGTGGGACAGGGGGGACAGATACGCAGTATTTT. Translated: CASSREGGTGGTDTQYF.

This chain joins TRBV5-1 and TRBJ1-3; D not certain. V shed 4 bases and J shed 0 bases, with 8 bases lying between them. Germline V lookup: CDR1 SGHRS, CDR2 YFSETQ. The CDR3 covers 14 residues. The CDR3 region is CASSPGDSGNTIYF. The CDR3, as DNA: TGCGCCAGCAGCCCGGGAGACTCTGGAAACACCATATATTTT.

The J gene is TRBJ2-5, the V gene TRBV7-8, with TRBD2 matching 8 bases. V shed 3 bases and J 5 bases; nucleotides not matched to a gene: 2. Germline values: CDR1 SGHVS, CDR2 FQNEAQ. CDR3 length equals 13 residues. CDR3 region: CASSFSGAETQYF. In DNA, the CDR3 is TGTGCCAGCAGCTTTAGCGGGGCGGAGACCCAGTACTTC.

J is TRBJ2-4 and V is TRBV9; tentatively, D is TRBD2 (5 bases). Germline V lookup: CDR1 SGDLS, CDR2 YYNGEE. The CDR3 is 15 residues long. V was pared by 4 bases and J by 3 bases, with 14 bases between. The CDR3 is CASSSGSKGKNIQYF. CDR3 DNA sequence: TGTGCCAGCAGCAGCGGTAGCAAAGGCAAAAACATTCAGTACTTC.

This clone was seen once. The chain recombines TRBV30 with TRBJ2-1; D is uncertain. The V and J ends lost 3 bases and 9 bases respectively, with 12 bases between them. Germline CDR1 and CDR2: GTSNPN and SVGIG (reference sequence). The CDR3 is made up of 12 amino acids. The CDR3: CAWSPLMAEQFF. The CDR3 nucleotides read TGTGCCTGGAGCCCCCTGATGGCTGAGCAGTTCTTC.

This sequence joins TRBV6-5 and TRBJ2-7; D is possibly TRBD2 (5 bases). In germline, CDR1 is MNHEY, CDR2 SVGAGI. V lost 2 bases, J lost 2 bases, and 7 bases lay in between. The CDR3 is 13 residues long. CDR3 region: CASSYDGAYEQYF. CDR3 in DNA: TGTGCCAGCAGTTACGACGGGGCCTACGAGCAGTACTTC.

The chain combines TRBV19 with TRBJ2-6; 7 bases line up with TRBD1. Germline CDR1 is LNHDA and CDR2 is SQIVND (reference sequence). This CDR3 has 17 amino acids. The trim removed 7 bases at V and 0 bases at J, leaving 9 bases unmatched. The CDR3 DNA reads TGTGCCAGTAATTTCTGGACAGGTAGCTCTGGGGCCAACGTCCTGACTTTC. Protein: CASNFWTGSSGANVLTF.

This chain links TRBV7-2 with TRBJ1-1, with a weak D call TRBD1 (5 bases). Germline V CDR1 and CDR2: SGHTA, FQGNSA. The CDR3 contains 16 residues. Trimming removed 3 bases from V and 4 bases from J, with 18 bases in between. CDR3 nucleotides: TGTGCCAGCAGCTTCATTTCCGTCGGGCAGGGCACTGAAGCTTTCTTT. It translates to CASSFISVGQGTEAFF.

This rearrangement joins TRBV6-1 to TRBJ2-1, with TRBD1 matching 8 bases. Per the germline V gene, CDR1 is MNHNS and CDR2 is SASEGT. The length of the CDR3 is 14 residues. V lost 7 bases to trimming and J lost 6 bases; unmatched junction nucleotides: 8. The CDR3 is CASTPGGWVNEQFF. As DNA, the CDR3 is TGTGCCAGCACCCCAGGGGGCTGGGTCAATGAGCAGTTCTTC.

The V call is TRBV6-1, the J call TRBJ2-7; 9 bases are shared with TRBD1. The CDR3 has 12 amino acids. Germline CDR1 reads MNHNS; CDR2 reads SASEGT. The ends lost 4 bases at V and 6 bases at J; junction bases unmatched: 1. The CDR3 loop reads CASSGQGGEQYF. DNA of the CDR3: TGTGCCAGCAGTGGACAGGGGGGCGAGCAGTACTTC.

This sequence joins TRBV6-6 and TRBJ1-5; no clear D gene. The ends were cut back, 11 bases at V and 3 bases at J, with 17 bases in the middle. The length of the CDR3 is 14 residues. Germline CDR1 reads MNHNY; CDR2 reads SVGAGI (reference sequence). The CDR3 bases are TGTGCCCTCGCCTACGGAGGGAACAATCAGCCCCAGCATTTT. This translates into CALAYGGNNQPQHF.

This chain connects TRBV5-4 to TRBJ2-2; D not resolved. Germline V lookup: CDR1 SGHNT, CDR2 YYREEE (reference sequence). V shed 5 bases and J shed 12 bases, with 17 bases lying between them. This CDR3 region has 13 residues. CDR3 region: CASRRWPEEKLFF. As DNA, the CDR3 is TGTGCCAGCAGACGGTGGCCAGAGGAGAAGCTGTTTTTT.

The gene calls are TRBV5-6 and TRBJ1-6; D unclear. The CDR3 has 15 residues. V was trimmed by 5 bases and J by 9 bases, leaving 18 bases between them. Germline CDR1 reads SGHDT; CDR2 reads YYEEEE. CDR3 region: CASRRGGDGISPLHF. Written as DNA, the CDR3 is TGTGCCAGCAGGCGGGGTGGGGATGGGATTTCACCCCTCCACTTT.

The V and J genes are TRBV10-2 and TRBJ2-7, with TRBD2 matching over 8 bases. Per germline, CDR1 WSHSY and CDR2 SAAADI. The CDR3 totals 13 residues. Unmatched junction bases numbered 1, after V lost 2 bases and J lost 4 bases. CDR3 DNA sequence: TGCGCCAGCAGTGAGAGCGGGGGTTACGAGCAGTACTTC. Translating gives CASSESGGYEQYF.

CDR3 sequence: CASSSGTVYNTEAFF. The CDR3 nucleotides read TGTGCCAGCAGCTCCGGGACAGTGTATAACACTGAAGCTTTCTTT. The chain recombines TRBV5-8 with TRBJ1-1; TRBD1 matches 7 bases. The germline CDR1 and CDR2 sequences are SGHTS and YDEGEE. Trimming cost V 3 bases and J 2 bases; bases outside gene matches: 7. The CDR3 covers 15 residues.